This TCR beta chain comes out of a study of OX40 agonist ivuxolimab in advanced cancers. As for the study in general: Hepatocellular carcinoma, melanoma, renal cell or head and neck cancer affected the dose-escalation patients. Three partial responders included one hepatocellular carcinoma patient and two cutaneous melanoma patients.

Details on this clone: Its antigen is not identified.

This CDR3 is 15 amino acids long. The ends were cut back, 4 bases at V and 0 bases at J, with 12 bases in the middle. Germline values: CDR1 SGHTA, CDR2 FQGNSA. General study results and limits: A proportion of nonresponders additionally exhibited low normalized T-cell clonal expansion.

Here immunoSEQ multiplex PCR was the method, and the copy in TCRdb shows in-frame clones only, minus some. The sample consists of about 32,000 clones, 65% to 85% of them appearing once. The origin of this receptor is an adult with an advanced solid tumor such as melanoma, head and neck, liver or kidney cancer. This chain links TRBV7-2 with TRBJ1-1; a weak D match, TRBD1 (6 bases). Sequenced here: CD4+ or CD8+ T cells sorted from blood, sampled in a trial of the OX40 agonist ivuxolimab. The chain's CDR3 is CASSSTGLMNTEAFF. CDR3 in DNA: TGTGCCAGCAGCTCGACAGGTCTGATGAACACTGAAGCTTTCTTT.